This is a list of T cell receptor beta chains from one sample in a study of somatic mutations in cytotoxic T cells in rheumatoid arthritis. Some clones are missing from TCRdb's copy, which holds only in-frame ones; the method was immunoSEQ multiplex PCR. This table holds under 15,000 clones, roughly 80% found once. Material: CD8+ T cells sorted from blood. These receptors all come from an adult with rheumatoid arthritis. Both conserved end residues are part of each CDR3. A D gene is named only where the DNA matches it firmly. Where a row states a size, it is once, few, many or the class of an expanded clone; other rows omit it.

CDR3 DNA,CDR3 protein,J gene,clone size,V gene,D gene
TGTGCCAGCAGCAGACTAGCGAGAGATACGCAGTATTTT,CASSRLARDTQYF,TRBJ2-3,NA,TRBV27,TRBD2
TGTGCCAGCAGTGAAGGCCCAGCGAGCCAAGAGACCCAGTACTTC,CASSEGPASQETQYF,TRBJ2-5,NA,TRBV6-1,NA
TGTGCCAGCAGCTCGGCCTCCCCCGGGGACGAGCAGTACTTC,CASSSASPGDEQYF,TRBJ2-7,NA,TRBV28,NA
TGTGCCAGCAATTCAGGGGGTTTCACAGATACGCAGTATTTT,CASNSGGFTDTQYF,TRBJ2-3,NA,TRBV2,TRBD1
TGTGCCAGCAGTTTATTGCCAGGACAAGCTTTCTTT,CASSLLPGQAFF,TRBJ1-1,few,TRBV27,NA
TGCGCCAGCAGCATCGTGGGGAACGAGCAGTACTTC,CASSIVGNEQYF,TRBJ2-7,NA,TRBV5-1,NA
TGTGCCAGCAGTTTTACTTTAGCGGGAGTTAGCGCAGATACGCAGTATTTT,CASSFTLAGVSADTQYF,TRBJ2-3,few,TRBV28,TRBD2
TGTGCCAGCAGCTTAACTAGCGGGAGTCCCCCCGGGACTGAGCAGTTCTTC,CASSLTSGSPPGTEQFF,TRBJ2-1,NA,TRBV7-3,TRBD2
TGTGCCTGGAGTGATACTAGCGGGGCCCACCCTAGCACAGATACGCAGTATTTT,CAWSDTSGAHPSTDTQYF,TRBJ2-3,NA,TRBV30,TRBD2
TGTGCCACCCACTCCAGGGGTGACGAAAAACTGTTTTTT,CATHSRGDEKLFF,TRBJ1-4,NA,TRBV19,NA
TGTGCCAGCAGTTTTTTGGGGGAGGGCTACGAGCAGTACTTC,CASSFLGEGYEQYF,TRBJ2-7,NA,TRBV28,TRBD2
TGTGCCAGCAGTTTGGGAGCGGGAGGGCCCCCCTACGAGCAGTACTTC,CASSLGAGGPPYEQYF,TRBJ2-7,NA,TRBV27,TRBD2
TGTGCCAGTAGTATATTTGGCGACACTGAAGCTTTCTTT,CASSIFGDTEAFF,TRBJ1-1,few,TRBV19,NA
TGTGCCAGCAGCCCGGCGGGGGCCAACTATGGCTACACCTTC,CASSPAGANYGYTF,TRBJ1-2,NA,TRBV11-2,NA
TGTGCCAGCAGTTTTGGGTCAGCCTCCTACGAGCAGTACTTC,CASSFGSASYEQYF,TRBJ2-7,NA,TRBV27,NA
TGTGCCAGCAGCTTAGGTGGCAGGGGGCCCGAGCAGTACTTC,CASSLGGRGPEQYF,TRBJ2-7,NA,TRBV11-2,TRBD1
TGTGCCAGCAGCTTAAGTGACAGGGGGCTCGGTCAGCCCCAGCATTTT,CASSLSDRGLGQPQHF,TRBJ1-5,NA,TRBV7-9,TRBD1
TGTGCCTGGAGTGTAGCACCGCTCCATGGCTACACCTTC,CAWSVAPLHGYTF,TRBJ1-2,once,TRBV30,NA
TGTGCCAGCAGTTACTCGAGCTCTGGGGCCAACGTCCTGACTTTC,CASSYSSSGANVLTF,TRBJ2-6,NA,TRBV6-5,NA
TGTGCCAGCAGTCCCTGGGACAGACAGCAAGAGACCCAGTACTTC,CASSPWDRQQETQYF,TRBJ2-5,NA,TRBV6-8,TRBD1
TGTGCCAGCAGCGTAGCTAAAGGACAGGGTTCGGCCGGGGAGCTGTTTTTT,CASSVAKGQGSAGELFF,TRBJ2-2,NA,TRBV9,TRBD1
TGTGCCAGCAGTGAAACCGAGACAGGGGGGAACACTGAAGCTTTCTTT,CASSETETGGNTEAFF,TRBJ1-1,NA,TRBV6-1,TRBD1
TGTGCCAGCAGCCAAGTTGATTCACGGGACTCCTACGAGCAGTACTTC,CASSQVDSRDSYEQYF,TRBJ2-7,NA,TRBV14,NA
TGTGCCAGCAGTGAGGGGGGACAGGGCGGTGAAAAACTGTTTTTT,CASSEGGQGGEKLFF,TRBJ1-4,NA,TRBV6-1,TRBD1
TGTGCCAGCAGCCTAGGACTAGCGGGGGAGTTCTTC,CASSLGLAGEFF,TRBJ2-1,NA,TRBV5-6,TRBD2
TGTGCCAGCAGCTATCTTAGATCGGGAGCCTACAATGAGCAGTTCTTC,CASSYLRSGAYNEQFF,TRBJ2-1,NA,TRBV28,NA
TGTGCCAGCAGTGAGATACTAGGGAACGAGCAGTACTTC,CASSEILGNEQYF,TRBJ2-7,NA,TRBV6-1,NA
TGTGCCAGCAGCTCGGGAATCGGGGGCAATCAGCCCCAGCATTTT,CASSSGIGGNQPQHF,TRBJ1-5,few,TRBV6-5,NA
TGTGCCAGCAGCTTAGTCGGGCCTCTCCCAGATACGCAGTATTTT,CASSLVGPLPDTQYF,TRBJ2-3,medium-sized,TRBV7-2,NA
TGTGCCAGCAGCTCACGGGACAGGGCCAGCACAGATACGCAGTATTTT,CASSSRDRASTDTQYF,TRBJ2-3,NA,TRBV7-9,TRBD1
TGTGCCAGCAGCCTACCGGTCGACTATGGCTACACCTTC,CASSLPVDYGYTF,TRBJ1-2,NA,TRBV11-2,NA
TGTGCCAGCAGTCCCGGTTCTGGCTCCTACGAGCAGTACTTC,CASSPGSGSYEQYF,TRBJ2-7,NA,TRBV27,NA
TGTGCCAGCAGCCCTGGGACTGCCGAGGGCGAGCAGTACTTC,CASSPGTAEGEQYF,TRBJ2-7,NA,TRBV9,NA
TGCAGCGTTGAAGATCAGGGGACGGACTATGGCTACACCTTC,CSVEDQGTDYGYTF,TRBJ1-2,NA,TRBV29-1,NA
TGTGCCAGCAGCCCGGGGACAGGTATCCATCAGCCCCAGCATTTT,CASSPGTGIHQPQHF,TRBJ1-5,NA,TRBV5-6,TRBD1
TGTGCCAGCAGCAGCCCAGGGTTGGCCAAAAACATTCAGTACTTC,CASSSPGLAKNIQYF,TRBJ2-4,once,TRBV2,NA
TGCGCCAGCAGCCAACTGGGACTAGCGAACTACGAGCAGTACTTC,CASSQLGLANYEQYF,TRBJ2-7,NA,TRBV4-1,TRBD2
TGCGCCAGCAGTCAGTTCCCGGGACTAGCGGGAGACAATGAGCAGTTCTTC,CASSQFPGLAGDNEQFF,TRBJ2-1,NA,TRBV4-1,TRBD2
TGTGCCAGCAGCTTTTATGGGAGTAGGGCTTTCTTT,CASSFYGSRAFF,TRBJ1-1,NA,TRBV11-2,NA
TGTGCCAGCAGCCCCGACATCCTAGAGACCCAGTACTTC,CASSPDILETQYF,TRBJ2-5,NA,TRBV5-5,NA
TGTGCCTGGAGGACAGGGGGTTATTCACCCCTCCACTTT,CAWRTGGYSPLHF,TRBJ1-6,NA,TRBV30,TRBD1
TGTGCCAGCAGCTTATCAGCGGGGGGGGCTTACAATGAGCAGTTCTTC,CASSLSAGGAYNEQFF,TRBJ2-1,once,TRBV7-8,TRBD2
TGCGCCAGCAGCTCAATTCCAGGGCTCATGAACACTGAAGCTTTCTTT,CASSSIPGLMNTEAFF,TRBJ1-1,NA,TRBV5-1,NA
TGTGCCAGCAGCAATACAGGGGCTAGCGGCCCCTTCTCTGGAGAGACCCAGTACTTC,CASSNTGASGPFSGETQYF,TRBJ2-5,NA,TRBV7-8,NA
TGTGCCAGCAGCACCGACAGGGTTAGTTCACCCCTCCACTTT,CASSTDRVSSPLHF,TRBJ1-6,once,TRBV6-5,TRBD1
TGTGCCAGCAGCTCTCAAAATCAGCCCCAGCATTTT,CASSSQNQPQHF,TRBJ1-5,NA,TRBV13,NA